These 2 T cell receptor beta chains originate from one sample sequenced in a study of blood T cell repertoires in COVID-19. This table comes from immunoSEQ multiplex PCR, and its TCRdb copy is limited to in-frame clones, with some not included. Here the sample spans about 250,000 clones, 65% to 90% being singletons. The sequenced material came from PBMCs or T cells enriched from blood (not recorded which). The origin of the receptors is a woman aged 45-59 years with acute COVID-19.

This chain joins TRBV6-5 and TRBJ1-5; 7 positions match TRBD1. This CDR3 is built from 15 residues. The ends lost 4 bases at V and 5 bases at J; junction bases unmatched: 8. Germline CDR1 reads MNHEY; CDR2 reads SVGAGI. The CDR3 sequence: CASSSTWTGDQPQHF. DNA of the CDR3: TGTGCCAGCAGTTCTACCTGGACAGGAGATCAGCCCCAGCATTTT.

The V gene is TRBV4-1, the J gene TRBJ2-5; 7 bases line up with TRBD1. CDR3 length: 16 residues. CDR1 and CDR2 from the germline V gene are MGHRA and YSYEKL. The ends lost 0 bases at V and 1 base at J; junction bases unmatched: 5. CDR3 nucleotides: TGCGCCAGCAGCCAAGATAGGGGACAGCCCCAAGAGACCCAGTACTTC. It translates to CASSQDRGQPQETQYF.